One and the same sample provided the 12 T cell receptor beta chains below, sequenced in a study of response to subunit inactivated influenza vaccine (dated by TCRdb to the late 2010s). The library was generated by RT-PCR. Instrument used: Illumina HiSeq 2500. The public reads were quality trimmed at Q25 with fastp and then assembled into clones with MiXCR by TCRdb, keeping productive beta chains. When rows share a CDR3 protein, they turn into one entry using the most common DNA and genes. In all, the sample holds about 500,000 distinct CDR3 sequences, and approximately 15% of those were seen once. The ten largest clones add up to approximately 3% of the sample. The material sequenced was CD4+ T cells sorted from PBMCs, taken about 24 months after vaccination. These receptor sequences come from a man aged 50 to 75 who received an inactivated influenza vaccine. Donor details come from another sample of the same person, matched by shared clones.

This clonotype came up a few times. V usage is TRBV11-2 and J usage is TRBJ2-1; TRBD1 aligns across 9 bases. The CDR3 is made up of 16 amino acids. The junction had 9 bases not matched to a gene; V was cut back by 4 bases and J by 5 bases. Germline loops: CDR1 SGHAT, CDR2 FQNNGV. CDR3 bases: TGTGCCAGCAGCTCTAAAACAGGGGGCCCCGACAATGAGCAGTTCTTC. Translating it yields CASSSKTGGPDNEQFF.

This clonotype was seen a handful of times. The rearrangement uses TRBV28 and TRBJ2-1, with 9 bases aligning to TRBD2. The CDR3 length is 15 residues. V lost 3 bases, J lost 10 bases, and 10 bases stayed unmatched. Germline V gives CDR1 MDHEN, CDR2 SYDVKM. CDR3 DNA: TGTGCCAGCAGTTTCCTCTCGGGACTAGCAGGGGAGCAGTTCTTC. This translates into CASSFLSGLAGEQFF.

The chain recombines TRBV5-1 with TRBJ2-7; 10 bases align to TRBD2. Germline loops: CDR1 SGHRS, CDR2 YFSETQ. V trimming: 5 bases; J trimming: 3 bases; junction bases outside the gene matches: 5. The CDR3 consists of 14 residues. The CDR3 region has the DNA TGCGCCAGCAGTCCACTAGCGGGGAGCTACGAGCAGTACTTC. Encoded protein: CASSPLAGSYEQYF. The full variable domain, in which reference TRBV5-1 and TRBJ2-7 provide the parts outside the CDR3, is KAGVTQTPRYLIKTRGQQVTLSCSPISGHRSVSWYQQTPGQGLQFLFEYFSETQRNKGNFPGRFSGRQFSNSRSEMNVSTLELGDSALYLCASSPLAGSYEQYFGPGTRLTVT.

Only a few counts were recorded for this clonotype. The genes are TRBV6-2 or TRBV6-3 and TRBJ1-5; D is ambiguous. Between the trimmed V and J ends, which lost 6 bases and 1 base, there was a span of 16 bases. The germline CDR1 and CDR2 sequences are MNHEY and SVGEGT. This CDR3 region has 16 residues. Written as DNA, the CDR3 is TGTGCCAGCAGCGATACCTCATCGAAGAGCAATCAGCCCCAGCATTTT. Protein: CASSDTSSKSNQPQHF.

This clonotype was seen repeatedly, ten times or more. The CDR3 sequence: CASSLGSGRTYNEQFF. The DNA for the CDR3 is TGTGCCAGCAGTTTAGGTAGCGGGCGAACCTACAATGAGCAGTTCTTC. The chain is built from TRBV12-3 or TRBV12-4 and TRBJ2-1, with TRBD2 matching over 7 bases. After removal of 1 base from V and 2 bases from J, the junction contained 5 bases not matched to a gene. This CDR3 comprises 16 residues.

The table lists this clonotype with many counts. The rearrangement links TRBV11-2 to TRBJ2-1, with D tentatively TRBD2 (6 bases). The V gene lost 4 bases and the J gene lost 5 bases, with 12 bases spanning the gap. Germline loops: CDR1 SGHAT, CDR2 FQNNGV. This CDR3 region has 14 residues. CDR3 sequence (DNA): TGTGCCAGCAGCTCGTACGGGAGTAACAATGAGCAGTTCTTC. Translation: CASSSYGSNNEQFF.

V usage is TRBV5-1 and J usage is TRBJ1-4, with D possibly matching TRBD1 (6 bases). V was shortened by 1 base and J by 8 bases, with 12 bases between the two germline ends. CDR1 and CDR2 from the germline V gene are SGHRS and YFSETQ. The CDR3 sequence is 14 residues long. The CDR3 spells CASSLMGAEEKLFF. The CDR3 bases are TGCGCCAGCAGCTTGATGGGGGCGGAAGAAAAACTGTTTTTT.

This clonotype was seen more than once but under ten times. The rearrangement joins TRBV10-3 to TRBJ2-3; D unresolved. The germline V gene encodes CDR1 ENHRY and CDR2 SYGVKD. V was clipped by 8 bases and J by 4 bases, with 13 bases between them. CDR3 size: 13 residues. CDR3 DNA: TGTGCCATCCGGTTAGGCGGTTCAGATACGCAGTATTTT. Its translation is CAIRLGGSDTQYF.

The rearrangement links TRBV5-5 to TRBJ2-2; TRBD1 is a possible D gene (5 bases). Germline CDR1 reads SGHKS; CDR2 reads YYEKEE (reference sequence). V was shortened by 2 bases and J by 5 bases, with 7 bases between the two germline ends. This CDR3 region has 13 residues. In DNA form, the CDR3 reads TGTGCCAGCAGCTTCAGACAGACCGGGGAGCTGTTTTTT. The encoded protein is CASSFRQTGELFF. Drawing the rest from reference TRBV5-5 and TRBJ2-2, the complete variable domain is DAGVTQSPTHLIKTRGQQVTLRCSPISGHKSVSWYQQVLGQGPQFIFQYYEKEERGRGNFPDRFSARQFPNYSSELNVNALLLGDSALYLCASSFRQTGELFFGEGSRLTVL.

The chain employs TRBV7-8 and TRBJ2-5; the D gene is possibly TRBD1 (6 bases). The CDR3 sequence is 16 residues long. The V gene's germline CDR1 is SGHVS and CDR2 FQNEAQ. The V end lost 3 bases, the J end lost 1 base, and 15 bases lay between the germline ends. Here the CDR3 DNA reads TGTGCCAGCAGCTTTCAGACGACAGGCGGCCAAGAGACCCAGTACTTC. Protein: CASSFQTTGGQETQYF.

This clonotype was observed a handful of times. The CDR3: CASSPDRGPWNEQFF. CDR3 in DNA: TGTGCCAGCAGCCCCGACCGGGGGCCTTGGAATGAGCAGTTCTTC. The chain employs TRBV7-8 and TRBJ2-1; D may match TRBD1 or TRBD2 (6 bases each). Between the trimmed V and J ends, which lost 5 bases and 7 bases, there was a span of 18 bases. The length of the CDR3 is 15 residues. Germline lookup yields CDR1 SGHVS and CDR2 FQNEAQ.

The chain recombines TRBV24-1 with TRBJ2-5; D remains unclear. This CDR3 region has 13 residues. In germline, CDR1 is KGHDR, CDR2 SFDVKD. Trimming left V 0 bases short and J 6 bases short, with 7 bases between. The CDR3 protein is CATSDLLGKTQYF. The CDR3 DNA is TGTGCCACCAGTGATTTGTTGGGTAAGACCCAGTACTTC.